The text below deals with one TCR beta chain. The target antigen is unknown. This entry comes from a study of OX40 agonist ivuxolimab in advanced cancers. Whole-study context: Eligibility admitted prior anti-PD-1, anti-PD-L1 or anti-CTLA-4 therapy; about 40% had some. General observations from the study: Compared with CD4+, CD8+ T cells on average had more expanded clones. Researchers did not establish what antigens the expanded peripheral T cells target.

The timepoints at which blood was sampled were baseline, cycle 4 day 1, and cycle 7 day 1. This table comes from immunoSEQ multiplex PCR, and its TCRdb copy is limited to in-frame clones, with some not included. In the table there are tens of thousands of clones, 91% of which are singletons. Germline CDR1 and CDR2: MNHNY and SVGAGI (reference sequence). V shed 6 bases and J 5 bases; nucleotides not matched to a gene: 6. The length of the CDR3 is 15 residues. The specimen comprised CD4+ or CD8+ T cells sorted from blood, sampled in a trial of the OX40 agonist ivuxolimab. The chain joins TRBV6-6 to TRBJ1-6, with 8 nucleotides matching TRBD1. The clonotype originates from an adult with an advanced solid tumor such as melanoma, head and neck, liver or kidney cancer. In DNA form, the CDR3 reads TGTGCCAGCAGCTACGGACAGGGTAATAATTCACCCCTCCACTTT. This gives the protein CASSYGQGNNSPLHF.